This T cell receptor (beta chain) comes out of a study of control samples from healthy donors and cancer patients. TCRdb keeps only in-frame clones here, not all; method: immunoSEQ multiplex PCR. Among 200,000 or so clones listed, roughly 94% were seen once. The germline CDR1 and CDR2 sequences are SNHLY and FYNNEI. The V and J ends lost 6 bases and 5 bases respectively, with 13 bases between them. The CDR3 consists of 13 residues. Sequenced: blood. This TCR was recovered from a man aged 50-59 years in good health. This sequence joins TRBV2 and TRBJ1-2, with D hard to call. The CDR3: CASRTLLMYGYTF. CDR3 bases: TGTGCCAGCAGGACCCTTTTAATGTATGGCTACACCTTC.